Listed here is a single T cell receptor beta chain. Measured with immunoSEQ multiplex PCR; TCRdb has only the in-frame clones, and not every one. Of over 120,000 clones listed, approximately 86% are singletons. The sample originates from a study of blood T cell repertoires in COVID-19. Study overall: Samples taken during acute and convalescent COVID-19 were collected in the United States, Italy and Spain.

The J segment lost 3 bases and the V segment lost 8 bases, leaving 15 bases of the junction unmatched. Germline loops: CDR1 SGHTA, CDR2 FQGTGA. This CDR3 comprises 16 residues. The sequencing input was peripheral blood. The rearrangement links TRBV7-3 to TRBJ2-7, with 8 nucleotides matching TRBD2. The receptor was isolated from a woman aged 45-65 years with acute or convalescent COVID-19. This chain's CDR3 is CASLVGVAGYIYEQYF. The DNA for the CDR3 is TGTGCCAGCCTCGTTGGGGTAGCGGGATATATCTACGAGCAGTACTTC.